The T cell receptor (beta chain) described here comes from a study of blood T cells in healthy people across ages. Across the study: Per two T cells, template switching captured roughly one barcoded beta molecule.

Study-wide results and limits: Higher diversity and more naive CD4+ cells were features of long-lived donors, compared to aged donors. Reliance upon unsorted PBMCs precluded definitive naive versus antigen-experienced comparison. While age rose, TCR beta diversity per million T cells dropped in a roughly linear way.

A second PCR, run for about 7 to 12 cycles, used a sample-barcoded 5' primer plus a J-beta primer mix. TCRdb itself ran the 5' RACE reads through MiXCR, one entry per CDR3 protein. The repertoire has 1.5 million to 1.8 million distinct CDR3 sequences, approximately 42% of them found once; the top ten carry about 4.1%. The CDR3 contains 14 residues. Germline CDR1 SEHNR, CDR2 FQNEAQ (reference sequence). The V gene lost 6 bases and the J gene lost 4 bases, with 13 bases spanning the gap. This clonotype was recorded a few times. Its antigen is as yet unknown. The sample comprised blood. This chain links TRBV7-9 with TRBJ1-5; D is perhaps TRBD1 (5 bases). This TCR came from a woman between 18 and 29 years old in good health. The CDR3, as DNA: TGTGCCAGCAGTCCCCCGGGGGAAAATCAGCCCCAGCATTTT. It translates to CASSPPGENQPQHF.